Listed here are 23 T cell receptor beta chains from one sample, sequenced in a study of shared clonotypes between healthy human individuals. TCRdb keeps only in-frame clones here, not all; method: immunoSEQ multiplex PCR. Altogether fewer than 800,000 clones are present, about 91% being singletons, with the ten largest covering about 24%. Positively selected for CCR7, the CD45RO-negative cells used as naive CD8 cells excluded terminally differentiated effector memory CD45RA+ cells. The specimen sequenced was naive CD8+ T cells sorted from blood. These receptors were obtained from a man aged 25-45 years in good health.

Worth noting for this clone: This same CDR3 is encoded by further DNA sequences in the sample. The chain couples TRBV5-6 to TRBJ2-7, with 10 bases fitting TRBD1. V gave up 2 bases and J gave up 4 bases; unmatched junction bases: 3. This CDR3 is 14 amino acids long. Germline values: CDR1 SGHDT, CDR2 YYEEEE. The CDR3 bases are TGTGCCAGCAGCTTCGGGACAGGGGTTTACGAGCAGTACTTC. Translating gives CASSFGTGVYEQYF.

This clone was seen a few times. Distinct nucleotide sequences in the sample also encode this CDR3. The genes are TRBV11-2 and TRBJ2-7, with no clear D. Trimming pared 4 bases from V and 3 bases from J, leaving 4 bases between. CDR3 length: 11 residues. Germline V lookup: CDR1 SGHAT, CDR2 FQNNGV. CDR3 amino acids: CASSSYYEQYF. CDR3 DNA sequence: TGTGCCAGCAGCTCGTACTACGAGCAGTACTTC.

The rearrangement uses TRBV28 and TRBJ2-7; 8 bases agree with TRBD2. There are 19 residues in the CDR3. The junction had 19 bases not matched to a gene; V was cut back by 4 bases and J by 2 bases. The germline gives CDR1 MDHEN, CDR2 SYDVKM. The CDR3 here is CASSYEWGGRTDRTYEQYF. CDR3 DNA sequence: TGTGCCAGCAGTTATGAGTGGGGCGGGAGGACCGACCGCACCTACGAGCAGTACTTC.

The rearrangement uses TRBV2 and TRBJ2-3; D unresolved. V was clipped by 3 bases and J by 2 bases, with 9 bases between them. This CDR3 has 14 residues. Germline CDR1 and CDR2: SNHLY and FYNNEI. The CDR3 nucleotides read TGTGCCAGCAGTGATGGGCCCTACACAGATACGCAGTATTTT. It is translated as CASSDGPYTDTQYF.

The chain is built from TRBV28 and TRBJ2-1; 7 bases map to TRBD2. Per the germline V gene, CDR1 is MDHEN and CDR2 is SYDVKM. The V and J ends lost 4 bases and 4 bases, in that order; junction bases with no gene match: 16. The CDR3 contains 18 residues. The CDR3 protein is CASSSTRRGAGPYNEQFF. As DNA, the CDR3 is TGTGCCAGCAGTTCTACCCGTCGAGGAGCGGGACCGTACAATGAGCAGTTCTTC.

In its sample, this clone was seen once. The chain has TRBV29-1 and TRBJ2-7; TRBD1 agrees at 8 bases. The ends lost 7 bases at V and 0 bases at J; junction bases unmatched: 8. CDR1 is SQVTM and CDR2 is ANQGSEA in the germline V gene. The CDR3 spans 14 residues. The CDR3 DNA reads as TGCAGCGCCAACCTGGGACAGGTCTCCTACGAGCAGTACTTC. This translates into CSANLGQVSYEQYF.

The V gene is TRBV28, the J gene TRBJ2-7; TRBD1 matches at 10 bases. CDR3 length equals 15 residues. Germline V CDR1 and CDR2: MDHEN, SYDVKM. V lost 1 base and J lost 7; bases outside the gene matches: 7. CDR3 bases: TGTGCCAGCAGTTTATTAATGGGACAGGGGAGGGAGCAGTACTTC. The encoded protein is CASSLLMGQGREQYF.

The CDR3 region is CASSLDSTETQYF. For the CDR3, the DNA is TGTGCCAGCAGCCTAGACTCCACCGAGACCCAGTACTTC. The chain recombines TRBV6-5 with TRBJ2-5; D call uncertain. The CDR3 has 13 residues. Trimming removed 6 bases at V and 5 bases at J, with 13 bases between. Germline V lookup: CDR1 MNHEY, CDR2 SVGAGI.

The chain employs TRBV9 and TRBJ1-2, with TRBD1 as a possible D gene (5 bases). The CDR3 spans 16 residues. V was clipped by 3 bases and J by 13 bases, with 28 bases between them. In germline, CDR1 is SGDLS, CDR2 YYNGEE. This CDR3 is CASSAPKKGAHGVITF. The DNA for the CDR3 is TGTGCCAGCAGCGCCCCCAAAAAAGGGGCCCACGGGGTAATCACCTTC.

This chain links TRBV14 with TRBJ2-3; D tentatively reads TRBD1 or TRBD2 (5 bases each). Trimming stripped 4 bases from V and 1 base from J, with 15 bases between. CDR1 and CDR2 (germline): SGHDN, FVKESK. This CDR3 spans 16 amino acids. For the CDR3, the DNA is TGTGCCAGCAGCCCCTCGAGGGGTAGCGGCACAGATACGCAGTATTTT. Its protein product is CASSPSRGSGTDTQYF.

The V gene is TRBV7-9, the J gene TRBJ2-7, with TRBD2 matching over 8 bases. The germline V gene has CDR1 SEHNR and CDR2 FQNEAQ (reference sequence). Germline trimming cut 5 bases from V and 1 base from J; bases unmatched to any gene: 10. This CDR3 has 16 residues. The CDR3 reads CASSPLRSGSSYEQYF. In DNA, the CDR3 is TGTGCCAGCAGCCCACTGCGGAGCGGGAGTTCCTACGAGCAGTACTTC.

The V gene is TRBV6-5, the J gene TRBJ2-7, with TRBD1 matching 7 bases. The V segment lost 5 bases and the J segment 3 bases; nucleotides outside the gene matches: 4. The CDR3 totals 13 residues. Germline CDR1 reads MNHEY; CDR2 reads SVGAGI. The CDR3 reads CASSLTGVYEQYF. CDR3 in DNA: TGTGCCAGCAGTCTTACAGGGGTCTACGAGCAGTACTTC.

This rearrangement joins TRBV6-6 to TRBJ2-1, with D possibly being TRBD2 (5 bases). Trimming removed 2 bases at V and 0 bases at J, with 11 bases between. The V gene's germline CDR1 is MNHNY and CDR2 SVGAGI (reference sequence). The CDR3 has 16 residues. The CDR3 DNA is TGTGCCAGCAGTTACGTTCGGGGTAGCTCCTACAATGAGCAGTTCTTC. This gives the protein CASSYVRGSSYNEQFF.

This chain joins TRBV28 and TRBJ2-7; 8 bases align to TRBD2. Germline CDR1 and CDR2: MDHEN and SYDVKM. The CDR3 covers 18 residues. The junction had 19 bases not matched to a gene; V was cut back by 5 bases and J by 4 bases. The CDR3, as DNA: TGTGCCAGCAGTGTCATCTTCACCGGGACTAGAGACCGGTACGAGCAGTACTTC. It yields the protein CASSVIFTGTRDRYEQYF.

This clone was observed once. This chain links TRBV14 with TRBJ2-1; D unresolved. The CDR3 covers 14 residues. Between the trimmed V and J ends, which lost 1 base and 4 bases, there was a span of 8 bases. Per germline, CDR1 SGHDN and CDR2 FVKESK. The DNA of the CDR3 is TGTGCCAGCAGCCAAGCTCCTTCATACAATGAGCAGTTCTTC. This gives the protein CASSQAPSYNEQFF.

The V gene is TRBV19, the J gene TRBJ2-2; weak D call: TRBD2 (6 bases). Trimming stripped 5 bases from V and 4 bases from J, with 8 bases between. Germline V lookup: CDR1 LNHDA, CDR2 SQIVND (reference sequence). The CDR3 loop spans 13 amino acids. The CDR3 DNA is TGTGCCAGTAGTGCGACTAGCACCGGGGAGCTGTTTTTT. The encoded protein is CASSATSTGELFF.

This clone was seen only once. CDR3 amino acids: CASSARTYRGELFF. The CDR3 nucleotides read TGTGCCAGCAGCGCCCGGACATACCGGGGGGAGCTGTTTTTT. V gene TRBV9 combines with J gene TRBJ2-2; perhaps TRBD1 as D (5 bases). Germline V CDR1 and CDR2: SGDLS, YYNGEE. Trimming cost V 3 bases and J 8 bases, with 14 bases left between them. CDR3 size: 14 residues.

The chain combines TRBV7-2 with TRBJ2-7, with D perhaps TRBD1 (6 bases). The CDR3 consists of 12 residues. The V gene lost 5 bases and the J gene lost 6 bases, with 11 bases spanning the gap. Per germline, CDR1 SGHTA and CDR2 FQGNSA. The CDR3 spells CASSLDSIEQYF. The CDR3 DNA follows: TGTGCCAGCAGCCTGGACAGTATCGAGCAGTACTTC.

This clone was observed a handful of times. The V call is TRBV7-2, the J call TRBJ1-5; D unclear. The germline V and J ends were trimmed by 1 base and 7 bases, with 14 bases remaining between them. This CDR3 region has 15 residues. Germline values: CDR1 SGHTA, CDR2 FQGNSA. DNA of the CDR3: TGTGCCAGCAGCTTAGTTCCGGGGTTCTCGCAGCCCCAGCATTTT. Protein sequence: CASSLVPGFSQPQHF.

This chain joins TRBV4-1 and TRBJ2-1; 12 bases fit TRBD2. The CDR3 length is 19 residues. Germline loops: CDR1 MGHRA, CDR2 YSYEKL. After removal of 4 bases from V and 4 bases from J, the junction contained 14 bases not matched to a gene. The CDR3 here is CASSPLASGGEGIYNEQFF. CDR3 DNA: TGCGCCAGCAGCCCCCTGGCTAGCGGGGGGGAGGGGATATACAATGAGCAGTTCTTC.

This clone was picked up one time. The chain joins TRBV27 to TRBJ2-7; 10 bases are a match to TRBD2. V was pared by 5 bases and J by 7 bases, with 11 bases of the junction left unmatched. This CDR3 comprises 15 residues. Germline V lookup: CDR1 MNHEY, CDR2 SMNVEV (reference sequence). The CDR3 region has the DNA TGTGCCAGCAGTGATAGCCTAGCGGGAGCGCTTGAGCAGTACTTC. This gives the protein CASSDSLAGALEQYF.

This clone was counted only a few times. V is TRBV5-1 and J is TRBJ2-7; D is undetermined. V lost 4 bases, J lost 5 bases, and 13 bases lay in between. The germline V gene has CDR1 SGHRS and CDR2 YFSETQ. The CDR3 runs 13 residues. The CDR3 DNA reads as TGCGCCAGCAGCGGAGAATCCAGCCACGAGCAGTACTTC. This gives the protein CASSGESSHEQYF.

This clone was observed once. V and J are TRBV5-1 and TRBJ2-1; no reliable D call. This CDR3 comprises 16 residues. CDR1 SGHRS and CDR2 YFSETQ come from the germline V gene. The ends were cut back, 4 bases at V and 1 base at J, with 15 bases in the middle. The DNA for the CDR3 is TGCGCCAGCAGCCCTCGTTGGCTAGGGTCCTACAATGAGCAGTTCTTC. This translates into CASSPRWLGSYNEQFF.